The present entry profiles one T cell receptor (beta chain) with its context. Assay used: immunoSEQ multiplex PCR; TCRdb lists only in-frame clones, some missing. The sample gives some 150,000 clones, about 90% of which show up once; around 5.2% is in the top ten. Trimming pared 6 bases from V and 1 base from J, leaving 8 bases between. The CDR3 contains 13 residues. Germline assignment: CDR1 ENHRY and CDR2 SYGVKD. The sample is drawn from a study of T cell responses to AZD1222 COVID-19 vaccine. The sample in question was peripheral blood, obtained on day 0 of AZD1222 vaccination. The chain combines TRBV10-3 with TRBJ2-3; D assignment may be TRBD1 or TRBD2 (5 bases each). This TCR was sampled from an adult in good health. CDR3 sequence: CAISRDRTDTQYF. The DNA of the CDR3 is TGTGCCATCAGCCGGGACCGCACAGATACGCAGTATTTT.